One and the same sample provided the 12 T cell receptor beta chains below, sequenced in a study of T cell responses to AZD1222 COVID-19 vaccine. This table comes from immunoSEQ multiplex PCR, and its TCRdb copy is limited to in-frame clones, with some not included. Among 150,000 or so clones listed, roughly 92% were seen once. The starting material was peripheral blood, obtained on day 0 of AZD1222 vaccination. The origin of the receptors is an adult in good health.

The chain recombines TRBV6-5 with TRBJ2-7; 10 nucleotides align to TRBD2. Germline V gene data show CDR1 as MNHEY and CDR2 as SVGAGI. After removal of 6 bases from V and 4 bases from J, the junction contained 3 bases not matched to a gene. The CDR3 loop spans 13 amino acids. The CDR3: CASSQREGYEQYF. The CDR3 DNA sequence: TGTGCCAGCAGCCAGCGGGAGGGGTACGAGCAGTACTTC.

The chain combines TRBV5-1 with TRBJ2-3; tentatively, D is TRBD1 or TRBD2 (5 bases each). This CDR3 is 21 amino acids long. The V gene's germline CDR1 is SGHRS and CDR2 YFSETQ. Between the trimmed V and J ends, which lost 0 bases and 0 bases, there was a span of 26 bases. CDR3 nucleotide sequence: TGCGCCAGCAGCTTGGCCCGAACCGGCTGGGGACGTCGAGGTAGCACAGATACGCAGTATTTT. It encodes CASSLARTGWGRRGSTDTQYF.

This clone was counted between two and nine times. The CDR3 here is CASSPPGQAYEQYF. The DNA for the CDR3 is TGTGCCAGCAGCCCCCCGGGACAGGCCTACGAGCAGTACTTC. V usage is TRBV5-4 and J usage is TRBJ2-7; TRBD1 aligns across 8 bases. The CDR3 sequence is 14 residues long. Germline CDR1 reads SGHNT; CDR2 reads YYREEE (reference sequence). The V and J ends lost 4 bases and 2 bases, in that order; junction bases with no gene match: 5.

V usage is TRBV19 and J usage is TRBJ2-3, with D uncertain. V lost 6 bases and J 0 bases, leaving 13 bases between the germline ends. This CDR3 region has 15 residues. Germline values: CDR1 LNHDA, CDR2 SQIVND (reference sequence). The CDR3 reads CASSAGRSSTDTQYF. The DNA for the CDR3 is TGTGCCAGTAGCGCCGGCCGGTCTAGCACAGATACGCAGTATTTT.

This clone was recorded once. The V call is TRBV4-1, the J call TRBJ2-5; D not resolved. Germline CDR1 MGHRA, CDR2 YSYEKL. V was shortened by 0 bases and J by 3 bases, with 5 bases between the two germline ends. This CDR3 region has 13 residues. CDR3 amino acids: CASSQDVEETQYF. CDR3 in DNA: TGCGCCAGCAGCCAAGACGTGGAAGAGACCCAGTACTTC.

V and J are TRBV6-5 and TRBJ1-1; D is undetermined. The CDR3 runs to 15 residues. The germline gives CDR1 MNHEY, CDR2 SVGAGI. V was trimmed by 2 bases and J by 1 base, leaving 11 bases between them. CDR3 region: CASSYEAKTNTEAFF. CDR3 DNA sequence: TGTGCCAGCAGTTACGAGGCGAAAACGAACACTGAAGCTTTCTTT.

This clone was recorded once. The J gene is TRBJ2-7, the V gene TRBV18; 9 nucleotides agree with TRBD2. CDR3 length equals 15 residues. Per the germline V gene, CDR1 is KGHSH and CDR2 is LQKENI. V dropped 3 bases and J dropped 2; count of bases not matched to a gene: 5. CDR3 in amino acids: CASSPGTSSPYEQYF. The CDR3 bases are TGTGCCAGCTCACCCGGGACTAGCAGTCCCTACGAGCAGTACTTC.

The chain is built from TRBV20-1 and TRBJ1-1; 9 positions match TRBD1. CDR3 length: 15 residues. J was trimmed by 5 bases and V by 3 bases; bases with no gene match: 10. The V gene's germline CDR1 is DFQATT and CDR2 SNEGSKA (reference sequence). The CDR3 here is CSASPSGQGGTEAFF. The CDR3 DNA reads as TGCAGTGCTAGTCCCTCGGGACAGGGTGGGACTGAAGCTTTCTTT.

In this sample, this clone turned up a few times. The chain employs TRBV6-5 and TRBJ1-5; D may be TRBD1 (5 bases). CDR3 length: 15 residues. The germline V and J ends were trimmed by 8 bases and 4 bases, with 18 bases remaining between them. Looked up from germline, CDR1 is MNHEY and CDR2 is SVGAGI. The CDR3 nucleotides read TGTGCCAGCCGGTCTACCTGGGACCCAAATCAGCCCCAGCATTTT. Protein: CASRSTWDPNQPQHF.

The genes are TRBV12-3 or TRBV12-4 and TRBJ2-7; no clear D. The germline V and J ends were trimmed by 6 bases and 0 bases, with 6 bases remaining between them. The CDR3 sequence is 12 residues long. The CDR3 DNA reads TGTGCCAGCAGAAAGAGCTCCTACGAGCAGTACTTC. Amino acids: CASRKSSYEQYF.

This chain uses TRBV7-6 with TRBJ2-3; 7 bases are a match to TRBD1. Losses at the gene ends were 3 bases for V and 5 bases for J; bases not matched to a gene: 14. Per germline, CDR1 SGHVS and CDR2 FNYEAQ. CDR3 length equals 17 residues. The CDR3 DNA sequence: TGTGCCAGCAGCTTGGGTTGGGGACAGAATGAGGGAGATACGCAGTATTTT. Its translation: CASSLGWGQNEGDTQYF.

This chain joins TRBV7-9 and TRBJ2-1, with 11 bases aligning to TRBD1. The CDR3 length is 15 residues. Per the germline V gene, CDR1 is SEHNR and CDR2 is FQNEAQ (reference sequence). Losses at the gene ends were 5 bases for V and 6 bases for J; bases not matched to a gene: 6. The CDR3 reads CASSQSGTGGNEQFF. The CDR3 DNA is TGTGCCAGCAGCCAGAGCGGGACAGGGGGCAATGAGCAGTTCTTC.